The next 27 T cell receptor beta chains were all read from a single sample in a study of blood T cell repertoires in COVID-19. Profiling relied on immunoSEQ multiplex PCR, and the TCRdb table lists in-frame clones only, not all of them. This repertoire shows 200,000 to 250,000 clones, approximately 83% found once; its top ten account for about 2.3%. Sequencing used peripheral blood. These receptors were collected from a woman aged 55-75 years with acute or convalescent COVID-19.

V usage is TRBV30 and J usage is TRBJ1-1; 7 bases fit TRBD1. Germline CDR1 is GTSNPN and CDR2 is SVGIG (reference sequence). The trim removed 7 bases at V and 4 bases at J, leaving 3 bases unmatched. The CDR3 loop spans 11 amino acids. The chain's CDR3 is CALQGLTEAFF. The CDR3 DNA sequence: TGTGCCTTACAGGGGCTCACTGAAGCTTTCTTT. Looking up the rest from reference TRBV30 and TRBJ1-1 gives the full variable domain: SQTIHQWPATLVQPVGSPLSLECTVEGTSNPNLYWYRQAAGRGLQLLFYSVGIGQISSEVPQNLSASRPQDRQFILSSKKLLLSDSGFYLCALQGLTEAFFGQGTRLTVV.

There are a few counts of this clone. The V and J genes are TRBV2 and TRBJ2-7; 7 bases match TRBD1. This CDR3 has 15 amino acids. V lost 7 bases and J lost 4; bases outside the gene matches: 13. Germline V lookup: CDR1 SNHLY, CDR2 FYNNEI. The DNA of the CDR3 is TGTGCCAGCAAGACCAGGACAGGTTCTGAATACGAGCAGTACTTC. As protein: CASKTRTGSEYEQYF.

The chain joins TRBV7-9 to TRBJ2-1, with D perhaps matching TRBD2 (6 bases). The CDR3 is made up of 17 amino acids. Germline values: CDR1 SEHNR, CDR2 FQNEAQ (reference sequence). V lost 7 bases and J 0 bases, leaving 19 bases between the germline ends. CDR3 sequence reads: CASTLEGPKSSYNEQFF. The CDR3 DNA is TGTGCCAGCACCCTGGAGGGGCCTAAGAGCTCCTACAATGAGCAGTTCTTC.

As concerns this clone: The same CDR3 is also encoded by other DNA sequences in this sample. The chain links TRBV9 to TRBJ1-1, with 7 bases that match TRBD1. The CDR3 covers 14 residues. CDR1 SGDLS and CDR2 YYNGEE come from the germline V gene. J was trimmed by 5 bases and V by 3 bases; bases with no gene match: 7. This CDR3 is CASSARQGGTEAFF. In DNA form, the CDR3 reads TGTGCCAGCAGCGCCCGACAGGGTGGTACTGAAGCTTTCTTT.

CDR3 sequence (DNA): TGTGCCAGCAGCTTAGTTTATTCCCCCGATACGCAGTATTTT. Its protein product is CASSLVYSPDTQYF. The J gene is TRBJ2-3, the V gene TRBV11-2; the D is unclear. The CDR3 sequence is 14 residues long. Trimming shortened V by 1 base and J by 6 bases, and 11 bases separated the two germline ends. The germline V gene has CDR1 SGHAT and CDR2 FQNNGV.

This chain connects TRBV6-1 to TRBJ1-6, with D unresolved. The CDR3 is made up of 16 amino acids. CDR1 MNHNS and CDR2 SASEGT come from the germline V gene. The V gene lost 4 bases and the J gene lost 0 bases, with 10 bases spanning the gap. CDR3 nucleotide sequence: TGTGCCAGCAGTGGTCTCAAGAGCTCCTATAATTCACCCCTCCACTTT. It is translated as CASSGLKSSYNSPLHF.

The chain uses TRBV7-2 and TRBJ2-7, with D uncertain. This CDR3 region has 16 residues. V shed 2 bases and J shed 5 bases, with 19 bases lying between them. The germline V gene has CDR1 SGHTA and CDR2 FQGNSA. This chain's CDR3 is CASSLPRGGASHEQYF. The CDR3 DNA sequence: TGTGCCAGCAGCTTACCCCGCGGTGGAGCCAGCCACGAGCAGTACTTC. Full variable domain (missing parts from reference TRBV7-2 and TRBJ2-7): GAGVSQSPSNKVTEKGKDVELRCDPISGHTALYWYRQSLGQGLEFLIYFQGNSAPDKSGLPSDRFSAERTGGSVSTLTIQRTQQEDSAVYLCASSLPRGGASHEQYFGPGTRLTVT.

This chain uses TRBV29-1 with TRBJ1-1; no clear D. The CDR3 contains 13 residues. Trimming removed 7 bases at V and 0 bases at J, with 12 bases between. Germline V gene lookup returns CDR1 SQVTM and CDR2 ANQGSEA. CDR3 nucleotides: TGCAGCGGCCGACGGGAAATGAACACTGAAGCTTTCTTT. It specifies CSGRREMNTEAFF.

The V and J genes are TRBV19 and TRBJ1-5; 7 positions match TRBD1. J lost 6 bases, V lost 5 bases, and 7 bases had no gene match. The CDR3 spans 14 residues. CDR1 LNHDA and CDR2 SQIVND come from the germline V gene (reference sequence). The CDR3 reads CASSGGTAIQPQHF. The DNA for the CDR3 is TGTGCCAGTAGTGGCGGGACAGCCATTCAGCCCCAGCATTTT.

The table lists this clone with a few counts. The V gene is TRBV4-2, the J gene TRBJ1-2; 10 nucleotides align to TRBD1. The CDR3 runs 17 residues. V gave up 0 bases and J gave up 3 bases; unmatched junction bases: 7. Germline CDR1 reads LGHNA; CDR2 reads YNFKEQ. In nucleotides, the CDR3 is TGTGCCAGCAGCCAAGATCAGGGGGACAGGGGTTACTATGGCTACACCTTC. This sequence encodes CASSQDQGDRGYYGYTF.

V and J are TRBV6-5 and TRBJ2-2, with TRBD2 identical over 7 bases. The ends lost 5 bases at V and 0 bases at J; junction bases unmatched: 3. This CDR3 is 15 amino acids long. Looked up from germline, CDR1 is MNHEY and CDR2 is SVGAGI. The CDR3 region has the DNA TGTGCCAGCAGTCTTACTAGCGCGAACACCGGGGAGCTGTTTTTT. Translation gives CASSLTSANTGELFF.

The CDR3 protein is CASGLRRPPDTQYF. CDR3 sequence (DNA): TGTGCTAGTGGTTTAAGGAGACCCCCAGATACGCAGTATTTT. The chain couples TRBV12-5 to TRBJ2-3; D remains unclear. The CDR3 totals 14 residues. The V end was cut by 3 bases, the J end by 4 bases, with 11 bases between. Germline V gene lookup returns CDR1 LGHNT and CDR2 FRNRAP.

The CDR3 coding sequence is TGTGCCAGCAGCCCGAGACCCGGCGGGGATACGCAGTATTTT. Amino acid sequence: CASSPRPGGDTQYF. J is TRBJ2-3 and V is TRBV9; a weak D match, TRBD2 (5 bases). The V gene lost 4 bases and the J gene lost 6 bases, with 15 bases spanning the gap. The germline V gene has CDR1 SGDLS and CDR2 YYNGEE. This CDR3 has 14 residues.

V is TRBV3-1 (or the pseudogene TRBV3-2) and J is TRBJ1-1; D gene uncertain. Per the germline V gene, CDR1 is LGHDT and CDR2 is YNNKEL (reference sequence). The CDR3 loop spans 16 amino acids. Trimming cost V 1 base and J 0 bases, with 12 bases left between them. Here the CDR3 reads CASSQATALVNTEAFF. Written as DNA, the CDR3 is TGTGCCAGCAGCCAAGCTACAGCTTTAGTGAACACTGAAGCTTTCTTT.

For this clone: Other DNA sequences in this sample translate to the same CDR3. J is TRBJ2-5 and V is TRBV6-5; 8 bases match TRBD1. Germline V gene lookup returns CDR1 MNHEY and CDR2 SVGAGI. This CDR3 contains 13 residues. J was trimmed by 2 bases and V by 6 bases; bases with no gene match: 2. CDR3 sequence reads: CASRRQGQETQYF. The CDR3 nucleotides read TGTGCCAGCAGGAGACAGGGGCAAGAGACCCAGTACTTC.

This clone was detected a few times. The genes are TRBV29-1 and TRBJ2-5; the D gene is possibly TRBD2 (5 bases). Per germline, CDR1 SQVTM and CDR2 ANQGSEA. Trimming removed 6 bases at V and 5 bases at J, with 10 bases between. This CDR3 has 11 residues. CDR3 in amino acids: CSVGPGETQYF. In nucleotides, the CDR3 is TGCAGCGTGGGCCCGGGGGAGACCCAGTACTTC.

In this sample, this clone turned up a few times. This CDR3 is CASSRDRAGGYTF. The DNA of the CDR3 is TGTGCCAGCAGCAGAGACAGGGCCGGTGGCTACACCTTC. The V gene is TRBV11-2, the J gene TRBJ1-2; 7 bases align to TRBD1. Germline loops: CDR1 SGHAT, CDR2 FQNNGV. The CDR3 contains 13 residues. The ends lost 5 bases at V and 7 bases at J; junction bases unmatched: 7.

The chain uses TRBV9 and TRBJ2-4; D is perhaps TRBD2 (5 bases). The germline V and J ends were trimmed by 3 bases and 8 bases, with 18 bases remaining between them. Germline V gene sequence: CDR1 SGDLS, CDR2 YYNGEE. The CDR3 runs to 15 residues. CDR3: CASSAGNPGVDIQYF. CDR3 nucleotides: TGTGCCAGCAGCGCCGGGAACCCCGGGGTGGACATTCAGTACTTC.

The chain recombines TRBV5-4 with TRBJ1-2; 7 bases map to TRBD1. The V gene's germline CDR1 is SGHNT and CDR2 YYREEE (reference sequence). This CDR3 spans 15 amino acids. Trimming removed 4 bases from V and 8 bases from J; junction bases left unmatched: 14. As DNA, the CDR3 is TGTGCCAGCAGCCGTCAGGGACAGATCTCGTGGGGCTACACCTTC. Protein sequence: CASSRQGQISWGYTF.

J is TRBJ1-2 and V is TRBV21-1. TRBV21-1 represents a pseudogene. This CDR3 has 13 residues. Here the CDR3 reads CASSKGGGVGYTF. The CDR3 bases are TGTGCCAGCAGCAAAGGCGGAGGGGTTGGCTACACCTTC.

The chain is built from TRBV28 and TRBJ1-1, with a tentative D call TRBD1 (6 bases). Trimming took off 10 bases at V and 5 bases at J, with 23 bases between the two ends. CDR3 length: 15 residues. Germline V gives CDR1 MDHEN, CDR2 SYDVKM. The CDR3 sequence is CATSLGGGFRTEAFF. CDR3 DNA: TGTGCCACCTCTCTTGGTGGGGGCTTTCGGACTGAAGCTTTCTTT.

The J gene is TRBJ1-1, the V gene TRBV18, with 7 bases that match TRBD1. The CDR3 covers 12 residues. Trimming at V came to 3 bases and at J to 7 bases, leaving 2 bases not matched to a gene. CDR1 is KGHSH, CDR2 LQKENI, per germline. CDR3 region: CASSPRQGEAFF. The CDR3 DNA follows: TGTGCCAGCTCACCGCGACAGGGTGAAGCTTTCTTT. The variable domain in full, with the rest retrieved from reference TRBV18 and TRBJ1-1, is NAGVMQNPRHLVRRRGQEARLRCSPMKGHSHVYWYRQLPEEGLKFMVYLQKENIIDESGMPKERFSAEFPKEGPSILRIQQVVRGDSAAYFCASSPRQGEAFFGQGTRLTVV.

The V call is TRBV5-4, the J call TRBJ1-6; D unresolved. V gave up 1 base and J gave up 7 bases, with 9 bases separating them. CDR3 length equals 14 residues. Per germline, CDR1 SGHNT and CDR2 YYREEE (reference sequence). The CDR3 spells CASSLQVGNSPLHF. DNA for the CDR3: TGTGCCAGCAGCTTGCAGGTGGGCAATTCACCCCTCCACTTT.

The chain recombines TRBV24-1 with TRBJ2-1, with 10 bases matching TRBD2. The J segment lost 4 bases and the V segment lost 2 bases, leaving 4 bases of the junction unmatched. The CDR3 sequence is 16 residues long. Germline CDR1 reads KGHDR; CDR2 reads SFDVKD. The CDR3, as DNA: TGTGCCACCAGTGATTCACTAGCGGGGTCGTACAATGAGCAGTTCTTC. It yields the protein CATSDSLAGSYNEQFF.

The chain has TRBV7-3 and TRBJ2-1; 7 nucleotides align to TRBD1. This CDR3 is built from 12 residues. The V gene end was trimmed by 9 bases and the J gene end by 5 bases; junction bases not matched to a gene: 4. CDR1 SGHTA and CDR2 FQGTGA come from the germline V gene. DNA of the CDR3: TGTGCCAGTACGACAGGGAACAATGAGCAGTTCTTC. It is translated as CASTTGNNEQFF.

As DNA, the CDR3 is TGCAGTGCTAGTAGGGAGACTACAGATACGCAGTATTTT. Its translation: CSASRETTDTQYF. The chain couples TRBV20-1 to TRBJ2-3; possible D gene TRBD2, 5 bases. Trimming shortened V by 3 bases and J by 3 bases, and 10 bases separated the two germline ends. The CDR3 covers 13 residues. Germline CDR1 and CDR2: DFQATT and SNEGSKA (reference sequence).

This sequence joins TRBV7-2 and TRBJ2-7, with 8 bases matching TRBD1. This CDR3 region has 14 residues. The V and J ends lost 5 bases and 2 bases, in that order; junction bases with no gene match: 5. Germline CDR1 is SGHTA and CDR2 is FQGNSA. CDR3 sequence (DNA): TGTGCCAGCAGCATCGGACAGGGCCCCTACGAGCAGTACTTC. This gives the protein CASSIGQGPYEQYF.